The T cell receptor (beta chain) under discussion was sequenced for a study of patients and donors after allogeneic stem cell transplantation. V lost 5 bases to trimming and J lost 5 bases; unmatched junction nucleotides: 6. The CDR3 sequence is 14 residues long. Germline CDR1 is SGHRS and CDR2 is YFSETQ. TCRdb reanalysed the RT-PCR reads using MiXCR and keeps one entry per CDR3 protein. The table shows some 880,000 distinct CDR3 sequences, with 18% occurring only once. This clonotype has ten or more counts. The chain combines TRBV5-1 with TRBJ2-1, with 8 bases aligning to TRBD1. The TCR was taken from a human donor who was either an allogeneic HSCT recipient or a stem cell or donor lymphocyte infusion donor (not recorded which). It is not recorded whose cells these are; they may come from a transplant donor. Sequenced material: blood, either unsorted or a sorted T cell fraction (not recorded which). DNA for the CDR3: TGCGCCAGCAGTCGGACAGGGCCTGACAATGAGCAGTTCTTC. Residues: CASSRTGPDNEQFF.